Presented here are 7 T cell receptor beta chains from one specimen sequenced in a study of cytomegalovirus exposure and HLA in healthy donors. The method was immunoSEQ multiplex PCR; TCRdb's version includes in-frame clones alone and lacks a portion of them. In the table there are tens of thousands of clones, 90% to 95% of which are singletons. Sequencing was carried out using PBMCs. The receptors were gathered from a young woman in good health and CMV-seronegative.

V is TRBV7-2 and J is TRBJ2-3; 7 bases map to TRBD2. The V gene's germline CDR1 is SGHTA and CDR2 FQGNSA. J lost 5 bases, V lost 7 bases, and 9 bases had no gene match. The length of the CDR3 is 14 residues. The CDR3 region is CASKLSASGDTQYF. The CDR3 DNA follows: TGTGCCAGCAAGCTTAGTGCTAGCGGAGATACGCAGTATTTT. The full variable domain, in which reference TRBV7-2 and TRBJ2-3 provide the parts outside the CDR3, is GAGVSQSPSNKVTEKGKDVELRCDPISGHTALYWYRQSLGQGLEFLIYFQGNSAPDKSGLPSDRFSAERTGGSVSTLTIQRTQQEDSAVYLCASKLSASGDTQYFGPGTRLTVL.

V and J are TRBV7-8 and TRBJ2-2, with TRBD1 matching over 9 bases. Germline V lookup: CDR1 SGHVS, CDR2 FQNEAQ. The CDR3 is 17 residues long. Trimming took 3 bases from V and 3 from J; bases not matched to a gene: 8. The CDR3, as DNA: TGTGCCAGCAGCTTGTCCGGGACAGGGCGATACACCGGGGAGCTGTTTTTT. Amino acid sequence: CASSLSGTGRYTGELFF.

This sequence joins TRBV6-5 and TRBJ2-5, with 9 positions matching TRBD2. The CDR3 sequence is 15 residues long. Germline lookup yields CDR1 MNHEY and CDR2 SVGAGI. J was trimmed by 4 bases and V by 5 bases; bases with no gene match: 8. Written as DNA, the CDR3 is TGTGCCAGCAGTCTAGCGGGGAGTAGAGTAGAGACCCAGTACTTC. It encodes CASSLAGSRVETQYF.

The chain couples TRBV19 to TRBJ1-1, with D uncertain. CDR3 size: 14 residues. The V end was cut by 6 bases, the J end by 0 bases, with 11 bases between. The V gene's germline CDR1 is LNHDA and CDR2 SQIVND (reference sequence). The CDR3 region is CASRPIRMNTEAFF. For the CDR3, the DNA is TGTGCCAGTAGACCTATACGCATGAACACTGAAGCTTTCTTT.

CDR3 DNA: TGTGCCAGCAGTTTAGGGCAGGGCTTGGCCCAGTACTTC. As protein: CASSLGQGLAQYF. V is TRBV27 and J is TRBJ2-5; TRBD1 might be the D (5 bases). This CDR3 comprises 13 residues. Trimming stripped 2 bases from V and 9 bases from J, with 13 bases between. Germline V gives CDR1 MNHEY, CDR2 SMNVEV (reference sequence).

The chain recombines TRBV4-1 with TRBJ2-1, with D perhaps TRBD2 (5 bases). Trimming left V 2 bases short and J 0 bases short, with 11 bases between. The CDR3 loop spans 16 amino acids. CDR1 MGHRA and CDR2 YSYEKL come from the germline V gene. In nucleotides, the CDR3 is TGCGCCAGCAGCCAATGGCTGCGGGTCTCCTACAATGAGCAGTTCTTC. This sequence encodes CASSQWLRVSYNEQFF.

Written as DNA, the CDR3 is TGTGCCACCACGGTGAACACTGAAGCTTTCTTT. Protein product: CATTVNTEAFF. The chain employs TRBV6-5 and TRBJ1-1; D is uncertain. CDR1 MNHEY and CDR2 SVGAGI come from the germline V gene. The V and J ends lost 10 bases and 0 bases respectively, with 6 bases between them. The CDR3 length is 11 residues.